A single sample gave rise to the 11 T cell receptor beta chains below, sequenced in a study of blood T cell repertoires in COVID-19. TCRdb keeps only in-frame clones here, not all; method: immunoSEQ multiplex PCR. The table lists under 200,000 clones, approximately 79% of them singletons. Sample: PBMCs or T cells enriched from blood (not recorded which). The receptors come from a woman aged 55-69 years with acute COVID-19.

CDR3 sequence reads: CASSHRKMGGRETGANVLTF. The CDR3 region has the DNA TGCGCCAGCAGTCACCGTAAGATGGGCGGCAGGGAAACTGGGGCCAACGTCCTGACTTTC. The V call is TRBV23-1, the J call TRBJ2-6; D is possibly TRBD1 (5 bases). TRBV23-1 is given ORF status, its function remaining uncertain. The V and J ends lost 3 bases and 2 bases respectively, with 23 bases between them. This CDR3 comprises 20 residues.

This clone was observed a handful of times. CDR3 in amino acids: CASSQRLAGGWGSYNEQFF. As DNA, the CDR3 is TGCGCCAGCAGCCAAAGACTAGCGGGAGGGTGGGGCTCCTACAATGAGCAGTTCTTC. The chain uses TRBV4-3 and TRBJ2-1; 14 nucleotides line up with TRBD2. This CDR3 is built from 19 residues. The V gene end was trimmed by 2 bases and the J gene end by 0 bases; junction bases not matched to a gene: 6. The germline V gene encodes CDR1 LGHNA and CDR2 YSLEER.

The V call is TRBV5-1, the J call TRBJ2-3; perhaps TRBD2 as D (6 bases). Germline loops: CDR1 SGHRS, CDR2 YFSETQ. This CDR3 contains 11 residues. Trimming took off 5 bases at V and 6 bases at J, with 7 bases between the two ends. In nucleotides, the CDR3 is TGCGCCAGCAGTCTAGCGGATACGCAGTATTTT. Its protein is CASSLADTQYF. The full variable domain, rest sourced from reference TRBV5-1 and TRBJ2-3, is KAGVTQTPRYLIKTRGQQVTLSCSPISGHRSVSWYQQTPGQGLQFLFEYFSETQRNKGNFPGRFSGRQFSNSRSEMNVSTLELGDSALYLCASSLADTQYFGPGTRLTVL.

This chain uses TRBV28 with TRBJ1-2; tentative D call: TRBD1 (6 bases). The CDR3 totals 15 residues. V lost 4 bases and J 1 base, leaving 13 bases between the germline ends. Per the germline V gene, CDR1 is MDHEN and CDR2 is SYDVKM. CDR3 DNA sequence: TGTGCCAGCAGTTCCGGACAGTCTCGTAACTATGGCTACACCTTC. This translates into CASSSGQSRNYGYTF.

The CDR3 DNA reads TGTGCCAGCAGCCGCGTACCGGGACAGGGTTCGGGGTATGGCTACACCTTC. Translation gives CASSRVPGQGSGYGYTF. This chain uses TRBV14 with TRBJ1-2, with TRBD1 matching over 9 bases. Germline trimming cut 4 bases from V and 5 bases from J; bases unmatched to any gene: 14. The CDR3 loop spans 17 amino acids. Germline CDR1 SGHDN, CDR2 FVKESK.

This chain joins TRBV15 and TRBJ1-2; D is possibly TRBD1 (6 bases). Germline CDR1 is LNHNV and CDR2 is YYDKDF (reference sequence). Trimming cost V 0 bases and J 2 bases, with 13 bases left between them. The CDR3 contains 16 residues. The CDR3 protein is CATSRDSKGGNYGYTF. CDR3 nucleotide sequence: TGTGCCACCAGCAGAGATTCTAAAGGGGGAAACTATGGCTACACCTTC.

The chain uses TRBV24-1 and TRBJ1-5; D gene ambiguous. In germline, CDR1 is KGHDR, CDR2 SFDVKD. The CDR3 consists of 13 residues. Trimming removed 0 bases at V and 5 bases at J, with 4 bases between. CDR3 bases: TGTGCCACCAGTGATTTGACGGATCAGCCCCAGCATTTT. This codes for CATSDLTDQPQHF.

The chain carries TRBV7-9 and TRBJ1-1, with D unclear. The CDR3 totals 19 residues. The V gene lost 1 base and the J gene lost 0 bases, with 21 bases spanning the gap. Germline V gene lookup returns CDR1 SEHNR and CDR2 FQNEAQ (reference sequence). CDR3: CASSLEGGPWELMNTEAFF. The DNA for the CDR3 is TGTGCCAGCAGCTTAGAGGGAGGGCCCTGGGAGTTAATGAACACTGAAGCTTTCTTT.

J is TRBJ1-5 and V is TRBV27, with unresolved D. Germline assignment: CDR1 MNHEY and CDR2 SMNVEV (reference sequence). Trimming stripped 0 bases from V and 5 bases from J, with 5 bases between. This CDR3 contains 13 residues. The CDR3 here is CASSLSVDQPQHF. DNA of the CDR3: TGTGCCAGCAGTTTATCGGTAGATCAGCCCCAGCATTTT.

The rearrangement links TRBV10-3 to TRBJ2-3, with 7 bases that match TRBD1. Germline V gives CDR1 ENHRY, CDR2 SYGVKD. V lost 11 bases to trimming and J lost 2 bases; unmatched junction nucleotides: 4. CDR3 length: 12 amino acids. CDR3 nucleotide sequence: TGTGCCGTTGGGACAGCCACAGATACGCAGTATTTT. This sequence encodes CAVGTATDTQYF.

The chain recombines TRBV5-1 with TRBJ2-2; 7 positions match TRBD2. The CDR3 length is 13 residues. The germline CDR1 and CDR2 sequences are SGHRS and YFSETQ. The V gene end was trimmed by 7 bases and the J gene end by 3 bases; junction bases not matched to a gene: 3. The CDR3 loop reads CASGRGDTGELFF. The CDR3 nucleotides are TGCGCCAGCGGCCGGGGGGACACCGGGGAGCTGTTTTTT. The full variable domain, with the rest looked up from reference TRBV5-1 and TRBJ2-2, is KAGVTQTPRYLIKTRGQQVTLSCSPISGHRSVSWYQQTPGQGLQFLFEYFSETQRNKGNFPGRFSGRQFSNSRSEMNVSTLELGDSALYLCASGRGDTGELFFGEGSRLTVL.